Here is one TCR beta chain with its context. This record comes from a study of shared T cell receptors in the human thymus. TCRdb keeps only in-frame clones here, not all; method: immunoSEQ multiplex PCR. Of approximately 400,000 clones in the sample, more than 85% were seen once. The sample was thymocytes. This receptor was identified in a human donor.

CDR3 sequence: CASSLEQDPYEQYF. The CDR3 bases are TGTGCCAGCAGTTTAGAACAGGATCCCTACGAGCAGTACTTC. The chain combines TRBV28 with TRBJ2-7; weak D call: TRBD1 (5 bases). Deletions cut 2 bases from V and 2 bases from J, with 10 bases between. The CDR3 has 14 residues. In germline, CDR1 is MDHEN, CDR2 SYDVKM.